A single sample gave rise to the 32 T cell receptor beta chains below, sequenced in a study of response to subunit inactivated influenza vaccine. TCRdb recomputed calls from the RT-PCR reads with MiXCR, one row per CDR3 protein. The data hold approximately 530,000 distinct CDR3 sequences, with approximately 7.7% observed a single time. This specimen consisted of PBMCs from blood, obtained 23 months after vaccination. The receptors were gathered from a man aged 50 to 75 who received an inactivated influenza vaccine.

Ten or more counts support this clonotype. The chain is built from TRBV7-9 and TRBJ2-5; weak D call: TRBD1 (6 bases). The ends were cut back, 2 bases at V and 1 base at J, with 14 bases in the middle. This CDR3 region has 16 residues. From germline, CDR1 is SEHNR and CDR2 FQNEAQ (reference sequence). In DNA, the CDR3 is TGTGCCAGCAGCTTATCACTGAGGACAGTCCAAGAGACCCAGTACTTC. This encodes CASSLSLRTVQETQYF.

This clonotype was counted many times. This sequence joins TRBV12-3 or TRBV12-4 and TRBJ2-2, with no clear D. The CDR3 runs 12 residues. The V end was cut by 5 bases, the J end by 6 bases, with 7 bases between. This CDR3 reads CASSRSSGELFF. CDR3 nucleotides: TGTGCCAGCAGTCGATCGTCCGGGGAGCTGTTTTTT.

The chain is built from TRBV5-1 and TRBJ1-3; D not resolved. V was shortened by 4 bases and J by 8 bases, with 22 bases between the two germline ends. The germline gives CDR1 SGHRS, CDR2 YFSETQ. CDR3 length: 16 residues. CDR3 coding DNA: TGCGCCAGCAGCCGAACTGGTCCCTCTCTAGGAGACACCATATATTTT. Amino acids: CASSRTGPSLGDTIYF.

This clonotype has a count of ten or more. This chain links TRBV28 with TRBJ2-5, with a weak D call TRBD1 (6 bases). Between the trimmed V and J ends, which lost 4 bases and 13 bases, there was a span of 19 bases. The CDR3 runs 13 residues. The germline gives CDR1 MDHEN, CDR2 SYDVKM. The CDR3 DNA follows: TGTGCCAGCAGTTACCTGTCAGGGGCGAAGGCGTACTTC. Translated, it gives CASSYLSGAKAYF.

V usage is TRBV3-1 and J usage is TRBJ1-1; tentative D call: TRBD1 (5 bases). CDR1 and CDR2 (germline): LGHDT, YNNKEL (reference sequence). This CDR3 has 13 residues. Trimming removed 3 bases at V and 4 bases at J, with 9 bases between. The CDR3 spells CASSHPGFTEAFF. DNA of the CDR3: TGTGCCAGCAGCCACCCAGGGTTCACTGAAGCTTTCTTT.

This clonotype has a handful of counts. The genes are TRBV27 and TRBJ2-7; 10 bases map to TRBD1. CDR1 and CDR2 from the germline V gene are MNHEY and SMNVEV (reference sequence). J lost 5 bases, V lost 3 bases, and 4 bases had no gene match. The CDR3 has 14 residues. The CDR3 DNA reads TGTGCCAGCAGTTTGGACAGGGGGTCTAACGAGCAGTACTTC. It yields the protein CASSLDRGSNEQYF.

This clonotype was observed a handful of times. This chain joins TRBV11-2 and TRBJ2-2; 11 bases are shared with TRBD1. The V segment lost 5 bases and the J segment 6 bases; nucleotides outside the gene matches: 8. This CDR3 spans 16 amino acids. Germline lookup yields CDR1 SGHAT and CDR2 FQNNGV. In DNA, the CDR3 is TGTGCCAGCAGCCTAGCCGGGACAGGGGGAGCCGGGGAGCTGTTTTTT. It encodes CASSLAGTGGAGELFF.

This clonotype was recorded at least ten times. The J gene is TRBJ2-2, the V gene TRBV7-2; TRBD1 agrees at 7 bases. This CDR3 is built from 14 residues. Germline CDR1 is SGHTA and CDR2 is FQGNSA. Trimming took 5 bases from V and 7 from J; bases not matched to a gene: 7. In DNA form, the CDR3 reads TGTGCCAGCAGCGAGGGACAGATGGGCGGGGAGCTGTTTTTT. It encodes CASSEGQMGGELFF.

The gene calls are TRBV20-1 and TRBJ2-7, with a possible D match to TRBD2 (6 bases). CDR3 length equals 14 residues. Trimming left V 0 bases short and J 1 base short, with 10 bases between. In germline, CDR1 is DFQATT, CDR2 SNEGSKA (reference sequence). The CDR3 reads CSARDGRGSYEQYF. In DNA, the CDR3 is TGCAGTGCTAGAGATGGGCGGGGTTCCTACGAGCAGTACTTC.

This clonotype was recorded a few times. V usage is TRBV9 and J usage is TRBJ2-7, with 7 bases lining up with TRBD1. CDR1 and CDR2 from the germline V gene are SGDLS and YYNGEE. With V trimmed by 3 bases and J by 5 bases, 5 bases remained unmatched. The length of the CDR3 is 13 residues. CDR3 region: CASSAGQANEQYF. CDR3 sequence (DNA): TGTGCCAGCAGCGCCGGACAGGCGAACGAGCAGTACTTC.

This clonotype was recorded many times. The chain links TRBV7-8 to TRBJ2-1; D perhaps matches TRBD2 (6 bases). Deletions cut 0 bases from V and 5 bases from J, with 14 bases between. CDR1 and CDR2 (germline): SGHVS, FQNEAQ. The CDR3 runs to 16 residues. The chain's CDR3 is CASSLADGRRDNEQFF. The CDR3 DNA follows: TGTGCCAGCAGCTTAGCGGATGGGAGGCGGGACAATGAGCAGTTCTTC.

This rearrangement joins TRBV24-1 to TRBJ2-2, with D possibly called TRBD1 or TRBD2 (5 bases each). CDR1 is KGHDR and CDR2 is SFDVKD in the germline V gene. Trimming shortened V by 9 bases and J by 1 base, and 14 bases separated the two germline ends. This CDR3 is 15 amino acids long. CDR3 in amino acids: CATGLGTVNTGELFF. The CDR3 bases are TGTGCCACCGGTCTCGGGACGGTGAACACCGGGGAGCTGTTTTTT.

The sample holds a few counts of this clonotype. The rearrangement links TRBV2 to TRBJ2-7; D remains unclear. The CDR3 is 14 residues long. The V gene lost 0 bases and the J gene lost 1 base, with 7 bases spanning the gap. Per germline, CDR1 SNHLY and CDR2 FYNNEI. This CDR3 reads CASSEAPSSYEQYF. For the CDR3, the DNA is TGTGCCAGCAGTGAAGCGCCATCTTCCTACGAGCAGTACTTC.

The chain recombines TRBV5-1 with TRBJ2-2, with a tentative D call TRBD2 (6 bases). The V gene's germline CDR1 is SGHRS and CDR2 YFSETQ. Trimming pared 5 bases from V and 2 bases from J, leaving 13 bases between. CDR3 size: 15 residues. CDR3 coding DNA: TGCGCCAGCAGAAAAACCGGGACTAACACCGGGGAGCTGTTTTTT. Amino acids: CASRKTGTNTGELFF.

There are a few counts of this clonotype. The rearrangement joins TRBV12-3 or TRBV12-4 to TRBJ2-7; D gene unclear. The CDR3 sequence is 16 residues long. V lost 6 bases and J lost 1, with 19 bases in between. CDR3 in amino acids: CASSSIGGRASYEQYF. For the CDR3, the DNA is TGTGCCAGCAGCTCTATAGGCGGAAGGGCGTCCTACGAGCAGTACTTC.

This clonotype has at least ten counts. The CDR3 nucleotides are TGTGCCAGCAGCGTAGGAGGGGGGAGCACAGATACGCAGTATTTT. Translating it yields CASSVGGGSTDTQYF. This rearrangement joins TRBV9 to TRBJ2-3; D may correspond to TRBD1 or TRBD2 (6 bases each). The germline V and J ends were trimmed by 0 bases and 0 bases, with 8 bases remaining between them. CDR3 length: 15 amino acids. The V gene's germline CDR1 is SGDLS and CDR2 YYNGEE.

This clonotype has only a few counts. This chain links TRBV11-2 with TRBJ1-2, with D unclear. The V and J ends lost 2 bases and 5 bases respectively, with 15 bases between them. This CDR3 is built from 15 residues. Per germline, CDR1 SGHAT and CDR2 FQNNGV. The CDR3 protein is CASSLSDSGIYGYTF. DNA for the CDR3: TGTGCCAGCAGCTTATCGGACTCCGGGATTTATGGCTACACCTTC.

This clonotype was seen ten or more times. CDR3 nucleotides: TGTGCCAGCAGCCTCCTACAACTCACAGGGACTGAAGCTTTCTTT. This gives the protein CASSLLQLTGTEAFF. J is TRBJ1-1 and V is TRBV4-2; possibly TRBD1 for D (6 bases). V was trimmed by 4 bases and J by 5 bases, leaving 17 bases between them. The CDR3 consists of 15 residues. Germline V lookup: CDR1 LGHNA, CDR2 YNFKEQ.

The chain carries TRBV28 and TRBJ2-6, with TRBD1 matching over 8 bases. The V gene end was trimmed by 5 bases and the J gene end by 0 bases; junction bases not matched to a gene: 3. Germline V gene sequence: CDR1 MDHEN, CDR2 SYDVKM. The CDR3 has 16 amino acids. The CDR3 loop reads CASSDRGRSGANVLTF. Written as DNA, the CDR3 is TGTGCCAGCAGTGACAGGGGACGCTCTGGGGCCAACGTCCTGACTTTC. The complete variable domain, with remaining parts taken from reference TRBV28 and TRBJ2-6, reads DVKVTQSSRYLVKRTGEKVFLECVQDMDHENMFWYRQDPGLGLRLIYFSYDVKMKEKGDIPEGYSVSREKKERFSLILESASTNQTSMYLCASSDRGRSGANVLTFGAGSRLTVL.

The chain links TRBV28 to TRBJ2-1, with 7 bases fitting TRBD2. Trimming removed 1 base from V and 5 bases from J; junction bases left unmatched: 8. From germline, CDR1 is MDHEN and CDR2 SYDVKM. This CDR3 has 16 amino acids. The CDR3 DNA follows: TGTGCCAGCAGTTTATCCTCGGGAGGCTTCCACAATGAGCAGTTCTTC. Translating it yields CASSLSSGGFHNEQFF. Using reference TRBV28 and TRBJ2-1 for the parts outside the CDR3, the full variable domain is DVKVTQSSRYLVKRTGEKVFLECVQDMDHENMFWYRQDPGLGLRLIYFSYDVKMKEKGDIPEGYSVSREKKERFSLILESASTNQTSMYLCASSLSSGGFHNEQFFGPGTRLTVL.

This clonotype came up many times. The chain has TRBV12-3 or TRBV12-4 and TRBJ1-1; 9 nucleotides agree with TRBD1. The CDR3 runs 16 residues. V lost 5 bases to trimming and J lost 5 bases; unmatched junction nucleotides: 12. Here the CDR3 reads CASSKWDRVLGTEAFF. The CDR3 DNA follows: TGTGCCAGCAGTAAGTGGGACAGGGTGCTCGGGACTGAAGCTTTCTTT.

This clonotype occurred many times. The chain has TRBV6-1 and TRBJ2-5; TRBD2 matches at 9 bases. Germline-derived CDR1 and CDR2 are MNHNS and SASEGT. The CDR3 loop spans 16 amino acids. V trimming: 6 bases; J trimming: 1 base; junction bases outside the gene matches: 9. DNA of the CDR3: TGTGCCAGCAGCCCCTCCAGCGGGGGGTTCCAAGAGACCCAGTACTTC. Residues: CASSPSSGGFQETQYF.

This clonotype was observed at least ten times. The gene calls are TRBV5-1 and TRBJ2-2; 9 bases fit TRBD1. CDR1 is SGHRS, CDR2 YFSETQ, per germline. With V trimmed by 4 bases and J by 2 bases, 3 bases remained unmatched. The CDR3 totals 15 residues. The CDR3, as DNA: TGCGCCAGCAGCGTGGACAGGGGCAACACCGGGGAGCTGTTTTTT. Its protein product is CASSVDRGNTGELFF. The variable domain in full, with the rest retrieved from reference TRBV5-1 and TRBJ2-2, is KAGVTQTPRYLIKTRGQQVTLSCSPISGHRSVSWYQQTPGQGLQFLFEYFSETQRNKGNFPGRFSGRQFSNSRSEMNVSTLELGDSALYLCASSVDRGNTGELFFGEGSRLTVL.

A few counts support this clonotype. J is TRBJ2-5 and V is TRBV6-5; 12 bases are shared with TRBD2. The CDR3 is made up of 16 amino acids. The V gene's germline CDR1 is MNHEY and CDR2 SVGAGI. With 2 bases clipped from V and 2 bases from J, the junction kept 3 bases outside the gene matches. CDR3 region: CASSYATSGGQETQYF. In DNA, the CDR3 is TGTGCCAGCAGTTACGCGACTAGCGGGGGACAAGAGACCCAGTACTTC.

This clonotype was picked up many times. CDR3 sequence: CASSDWDSQETQYF. CDR3 DNA sequence: TGTGCCAGCAGTGATTGGGACAGTCAAGAGACCCAGTACTTC. The genes are TRBV6-1 and TRBJ2-5; 7 bases line up with TRBD1. Germline V lookup: CDR1 MNHNS, CDR2 SASEGT. The CDR3 sequence is 14 residues long. Trimming took 3 bases from V and 2 from J; bases not matched to a gene: 3.

This clonotype came up a few times. This chain connects TRBV20-1 to TRBJ2-7, with D perhaps TRBD2 (6 bases). The germline V gene has CDR1 DFQATT and CDR2 SNEGSKA (reference sequence). Trimming left V 3 bases short and J 4 bases short, with 10 bases between. The CDR3 runs to 12 residues. The CDR3 loop is CSARTRVYEQYF. The CDR3, as DNA: TGCAGTGCTAGGACTAGGGTTTACGAGCAGTACTTC.

The rearrangement uses TRBV7-6 and TRBJ2-7; D is uncertain. Germline V CDR1 and CDR2: SGHVS, FNYEAQ. The V end lost 1 base, the J end lost 0 bases, and 16 bases lay between the germline ends. The CDR3 loop spans 17 amino acids. The CDR3, as DNA: TGTGCCAGCAGCTTAGGAGTCGGCAGCGACCCCTCCTACGAGCAGTACTTC. It codes for CASSLGVGSDPSYEQYF.

The V and J genes are TRBV12-3 or TRBV12-4 and TRBJ2-7; the D gene is possibly TRBD1 (6 bases). Trimming removed 5 bases from V and 3 bases from J, with 11 bases in between. The CDR3 spans 13 residues. This CDR3 reads CASSIPGDYEQYF. The CDR3 region has the DNA TGTGCCAGCAGTATCCCAGGGGACTACGAGCAGTACTTC.

The table lists this clonotype with many counts. The gene calls are TRBV7-2 and TRBJ2-3, with D perhaps TRBD1 or TRBD2 (5 bases each). This CDR3 has 15 residues. V lost 3 bases and J lost 0, with 10 bases in between. The germline V gene encodes CDR1 SGHTA and CDR2 FQGNSA. DNA for the CDR3: TGTGCCAGCAGCTTGGGGGTAGCTAGCACAGATACGCAGTATTTT. The encoded protein is CASSLGVASTDTQYF.

This clonotype was found a few times. V and J are TRBV7-9 and TRBJ2-3; D ambiguous. The CDR3 sequence is 17 residues long. The germline CDR1 and CDR2 sequences are SEHNR and FQNEAQ (reference sequence). Between the trimmed V and J ends, which lost 1 base and 0 bases, there was a span of 14 bases. The CDR3 protein is CASSLGYGRTSTDTQYF. In DNA form, the CDR3 reads TGTGCCAGCAGCTTAGGGTACGGCAGAACTAGCACAGATACGCAGTATTTT.

The table lists this clonotype with many counts. The chain has TRBV10-3 and TRBJ1-1; no clear D. V was cut by 6 bases and J by 3 bases, with 2 bases left in between. Germline CDR1 ENHRY, CDR2 SYGVKD. The CDR3 contains 10 residues. The CDR3 spells CAIRHTEAFF. In DNA form, the CDR3 reads TGTGCCATCAGGCACACTGAAGCTTTCTTT.

The genes are TRBV7-9 and TRBJ2-7; D is possibly TRBD1 (7 bases). The CDR3 spans 15 residues. CDR1 is SEHNR, CDR2 FQNEAQ, per germline (reference sequence). Trimming removed 5 bases at V and 4 bases at J, with 18 bases between. CDR3 coding DNA: TGTGCCAGCAGCCCTCAGGGGGGTCGATCTTACGAGCAGTACTTC. Encoded protein: CASSPQGGRSYEQYF.